This T cell receptor (beta chain) derives from a study of CD8+CD57+ T cells in acquired aplastic anemia. Study information: Sorted CD4+ and CD8+ cells gave an average of roughly 3.3 ug of DNA. Healthy donors yielded around 11 million CD4+ cell reads on average. Study-level findings and limits: Patients shared 25 to 35 CD8+ CDR3 sequences with controls. CD8+ Simpson's diversity in patients was not significantly different from that in controls.

Trimming took 5 bases from V and 5 from J; bases not matched to a gene: 8. The CDR3 extends over 14 amino acids. The V gene's germline CDR1 is SEHNR and CDR2 FQNEAQ (reference sequence). As regards this clonotype: Its antigen is still unknown.

Investigators profiled TCR beta VDJ and CDR3 from genomic DNA template. From the reads, TCRdb called clonotypes with MiXCR, one entry per CDR3 protein. Of roughly 81,000 distinct CDR3 sequences listed, 40% to 55% are singletons. The material sequenced was sorted CD4+, CD8+, or CD8+CD57+ T cells (not recorded which) from PBMCs. The chain recombines TRBV7-9 with TRBJ2-7; TRBD2 matches 8 bases. The TCR comes from a human donor in good health, serving as a control. CDR3 in DNA: TGTGCCAGCAGCATGGGGACTAGTTACCACGAGCAGTACTTC. Protein: CASSMGTSYHEQYF.